The clone carrying this T cell receptor (beta chain) was picked up a small number of times. What it binds is not known. The data originate from a study of cytomegalovirus exposure and HLA in healthy donors. Findings and limits, study-wide: In a later analysis, TCR association rates varied by HLA locus: DRB1 most, HLA-C fewest. It has been reported that TCR beta sequences accurately predicted the HLA-A and HLA-B alleles of most subjects. Cytomegalovirus association was listed for roughly 160 TCR beta chains.

The CDR3 extends over 16 amino acids. V was trimmed by 2 bases and J by 3 bases, leaving 16 bases between them. The germline gives CDR1 SGHTA, CDR2 FQGNSA. PCR used 60 Vbeta primers and 13 Jbeta primers. Assay: immunoSEQ multiplex PCR; the TCRdb copy retains only in-frame clones and omits some. Here the sample spans 120,000 or so clones, around two thirds being singletons. This clonotype was obtained from a woman between 35 and 50 years old in good health and CMV-seropositive. V gene TRBV7-2 combines with J gene TRBJ1-1, with D perhaps TRBD1 (6 bases). The sequenced sample consisted of PBMCs. DNA for the CDR3: TGTGCCAGCAGCTTAAAACGGGGGGCCTTGGACACTGAAGCTTTCTTT. Its protein product is CASSLKRGALDTEAFF.